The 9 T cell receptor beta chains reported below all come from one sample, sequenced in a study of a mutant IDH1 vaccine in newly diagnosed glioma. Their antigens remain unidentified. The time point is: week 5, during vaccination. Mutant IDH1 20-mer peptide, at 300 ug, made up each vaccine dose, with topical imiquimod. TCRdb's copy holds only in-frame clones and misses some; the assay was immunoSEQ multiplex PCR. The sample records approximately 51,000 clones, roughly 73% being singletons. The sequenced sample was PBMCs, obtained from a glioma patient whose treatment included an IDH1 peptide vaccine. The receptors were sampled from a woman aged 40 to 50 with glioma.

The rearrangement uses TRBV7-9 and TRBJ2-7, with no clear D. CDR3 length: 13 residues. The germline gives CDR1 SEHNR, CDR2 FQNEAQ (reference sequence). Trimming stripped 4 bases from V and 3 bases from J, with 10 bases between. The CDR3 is CASSSSTVYEQYF. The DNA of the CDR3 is TGTGCCAGCAGCTCTTCGACGGTCTACGAGCAGTACTTC.

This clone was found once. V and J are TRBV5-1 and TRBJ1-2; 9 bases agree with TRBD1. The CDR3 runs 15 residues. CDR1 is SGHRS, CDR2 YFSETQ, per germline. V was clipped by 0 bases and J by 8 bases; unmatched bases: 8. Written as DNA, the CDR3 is TGCGCCAGCAGCTTGGGCGTTAACAGGGGGCAAGGCTACACCTTC. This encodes CASSLGVNRGQGYTF.

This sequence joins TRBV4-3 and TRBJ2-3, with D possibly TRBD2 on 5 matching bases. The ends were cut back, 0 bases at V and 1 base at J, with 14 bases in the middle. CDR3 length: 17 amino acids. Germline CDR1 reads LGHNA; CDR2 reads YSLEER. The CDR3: CASSQDPLTGGTDTQYF. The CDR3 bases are TGCGCCAGCAGCCAAGACCCATTGACCGGGGGCACAGATACGCAGTATTTT.

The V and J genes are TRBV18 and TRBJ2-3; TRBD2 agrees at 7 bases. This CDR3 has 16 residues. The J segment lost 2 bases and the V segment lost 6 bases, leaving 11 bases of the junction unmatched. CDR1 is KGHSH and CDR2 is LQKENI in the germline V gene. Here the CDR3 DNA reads TGTGCCAGCTCCCTCGGAGGCGGGGGATACACAGATACGCAGTATTTT. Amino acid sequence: CASSLGGGGYTDTQYF.

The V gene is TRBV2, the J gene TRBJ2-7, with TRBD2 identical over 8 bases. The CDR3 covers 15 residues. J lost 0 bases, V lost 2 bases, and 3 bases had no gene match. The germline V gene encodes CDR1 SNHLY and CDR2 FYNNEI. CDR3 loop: CASSETRGASYEQYF. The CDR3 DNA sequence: TGTGCCAGCAGTGAAACGCGGGGGGCCTCCTACGAGCAGTACTTC. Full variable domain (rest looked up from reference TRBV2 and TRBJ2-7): EPEVTQTPSHQVTQMGQEVILRCVPISNHLYFYWYRQILGQKVEFLVSFYNNEISEKSEIFDDQFSVERPDGSNFTLKIRSTKLEDSAMYFCASSETRGASYEQYFGPGTRLTVT.

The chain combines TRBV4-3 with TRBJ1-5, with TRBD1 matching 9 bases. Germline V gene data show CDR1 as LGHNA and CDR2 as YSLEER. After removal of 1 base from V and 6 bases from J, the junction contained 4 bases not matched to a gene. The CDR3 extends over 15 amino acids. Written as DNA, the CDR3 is TGCGCCAGCAGCCAAGGTTTGACAGGGGGTCAGCCCCAGCATTTT. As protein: CASSQGLTGGQPQHF.

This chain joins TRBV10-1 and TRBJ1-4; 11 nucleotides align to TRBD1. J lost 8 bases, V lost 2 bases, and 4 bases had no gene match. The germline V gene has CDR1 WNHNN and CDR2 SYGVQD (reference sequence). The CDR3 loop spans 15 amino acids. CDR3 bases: TGCGCCAGCAGTGAGACGGGACAGGGGGACGAAAAACTGTTTTTT. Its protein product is CASSETGQGDEKLFF.

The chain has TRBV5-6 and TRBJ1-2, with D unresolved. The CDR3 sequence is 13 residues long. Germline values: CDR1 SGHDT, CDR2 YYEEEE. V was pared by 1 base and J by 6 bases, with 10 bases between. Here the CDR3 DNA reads TGTGCCAGCAGCTTGATACGCAGTGATGGCTACACCTTC. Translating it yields CASSLIRSDGYTF.

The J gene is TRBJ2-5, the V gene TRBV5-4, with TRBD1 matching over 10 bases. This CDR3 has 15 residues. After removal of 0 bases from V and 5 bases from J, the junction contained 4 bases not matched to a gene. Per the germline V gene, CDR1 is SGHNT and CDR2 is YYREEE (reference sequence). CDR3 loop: CASSLGGQGVETQYF. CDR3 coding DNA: TGTGCCAGCAGCTTGGGAGGACAGGGGGTGGAGACCCAGTACTTC.